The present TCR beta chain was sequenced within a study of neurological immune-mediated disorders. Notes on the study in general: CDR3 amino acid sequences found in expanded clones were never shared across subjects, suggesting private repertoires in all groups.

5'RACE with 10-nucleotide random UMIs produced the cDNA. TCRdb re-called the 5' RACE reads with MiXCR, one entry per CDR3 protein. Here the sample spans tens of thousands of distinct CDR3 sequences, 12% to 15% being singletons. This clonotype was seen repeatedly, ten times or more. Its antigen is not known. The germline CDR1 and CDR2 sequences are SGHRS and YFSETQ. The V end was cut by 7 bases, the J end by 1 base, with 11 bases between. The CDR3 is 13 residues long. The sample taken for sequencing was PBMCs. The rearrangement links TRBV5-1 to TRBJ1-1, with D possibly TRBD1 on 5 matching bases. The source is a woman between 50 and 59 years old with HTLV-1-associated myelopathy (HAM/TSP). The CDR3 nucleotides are TGCGCCAGCTCCGGGGGATCGAACACTGAAGCTTTCTTT. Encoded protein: CASSGGSNTEAFF.